Presented here are 14 T cell receptor beta chains from one specimen sequenced in a study of STAT3 mutations in large granular lymphocyte leukemia. The study, taken as a whole, reports: In T-cell large granular lymphocyte leukemia, about half of patients showed multiple immunodominant subclonotypes.

These TCRs' antigens remain unknown. Repertoires were generated with immunoSEQ multiplex PCR, while TCRdb's copy carries only in-frame clones and drops some. The table has about 9,300 clones, over 75% seen once; the top ten hold 84%. What was sequenced was peripheral blood mononuclear cells. The receptors originated from an older man with T-cell large granular lymphocyte leukemia. Some clones in this sample may be carry-over from other donors' samples.

A few counts support this clone. This chain uses TRBV19 with TRBJ1-1; D is perhaps TRBD1 (5 bases). CDR1 is LNHDA and CDR2 is SQIVND in the germline V gene (reference sequence). This CDR3 contains 14 residues. The germline V and J ends were trimmed by 6 bases and 0 bases, with 11 bases remaining between them. The CDR3 here is CASRAGPMNTEAFF. CDR3 sequence (DNA): TGTGCCAGTAGAGCGGGACCAATGAACACTGAAGCTTTCTTT.

The CDR3 spells CASSSPQENTEAFF. In DNA, the CDR3 is TGTGCCAGCAGCTCCCCTCAGGAGAACACTGAAGCTTTCTTT. V and J are TRBV7-9 and TRBJ1-1; D unresolved. This CDR3 is built from 14 residues. The ends were cut back, 4 bases at V and 1 base at J, with 10 bases in the middle. Germline V gene lookup returns CDR1 SEHNR and CDR2 FQNEAQ (reference sequence).

This clone was recorded only once. The chain is built from TRBV29-1 and TRBJ1-1; tentative D call: TRBD1 (5 bases). CDR3 length equals 14 residues. Germline CDR1 reads SQVTM; CDR2 reads ANQGSEA. The germline V and J ends were trimmed by 5 bases and 5 bases, with 18 bases remaining between them. The CDR3 loop is CSVSPLGGGTEAFF. The CDR3 region has the DNA TGCAGCGTTAGCCCTCTCGGGGGAGGGACTGAAGCTTTCTTT.

There are a few counts of this clone. The chain couples TRBV4-3 to TRBJ2-7; 8 positions agree with TRBD1. Trimming cost V 1 base and J 1 base; bases outside gene matches: 3. Looked up from germline, CDR1 is LGHNA and CDR2 is YSLEER. The CDR3 is made up of 15 amino acids. CDR3 DNA sequence: TGCGCCAGCAGCCAAGGGACAGGGCAATCCTACGAGCAGTACTTC. Residues: CASSQGTGQSYEQYF.

This chain uses TRBV2 with TRBJ2-7; 10 bases line up with TRBD2. Germline V gives CDR1 SNHLY, CDR2 FYNNEI. V was pared by 3 bases and J by 6 bases, with 8 bases of the junction left unmatched. This CDR3 has 15 amino acids. The CDR3 sequence: CASSDFSGGASEQYF. The DNA of the CDR3 is TGTGCCAGCAGTGACTTCAGCGGGGGGGCTTCCGAGCAGTACTTC.

This CDR3 is CASSYYLGGVPYEQYF. CDR3 DNA: TGTGCCAGCAGTTACTACCTTGGTGGGGTACCCTACGAGCAGTACTTC. This chain joins TRBV6-5 and TRBJ2-7; D is undetermined. Germline assignment: CDR1 MNHEY and CDR2 SVGAGI. This CDR3 is built from 16 residues. V lost 1 base to trimming and J lost 2 bases, with 15 bases between them.

The chain has TRBV6-1 and TRBJ2-7, with D perhaps TRBD1 or TRBD2 (5 bases each). The germline V and J ends were trimmed by 4 bases and 5 bases, with 18 bases remaining between them. CDR1 MNHNS and CDR2 SASEGT come from the germline V gene. CDR3 length equals 15 residues. For the CDR3, the DNA is TGTGCCAGCAGTGGTCACGGGACGGCCGTCGACGAGCAGTACTTC. Translation gives CASSGHGTAVDEQYF.

The V and J genes are TRBV4-2 and TRBJ1-2; D remains ambiguous. The CDR3 extends over 15 amino acids. Looked up from germline, CDR1 is LGHNA and CDR2 is YNFKEQ. V was clipped by 0 bases and J by 4 bases, with 12 bases between them. As DNA, the CDR3 is TGTGCCAGCAGCCAAGATCTAACTGGGATCTATGGCTACACCTTC. It encodes CASSQDLTGIYGYTF.

The chain has TRBV5-1 and TRBJ2-3, with D maybe TRBD2 (5 bases). CDR1 SGHRS and CDR2 YFSETQ come from the germline V gene. V lost 9 bases, J lost 0 bases, and 14 bases lay in between. This CDR3 contains 14 residues. CDR3 coding DNA: TGCGCCACTAGCCCCAAATCTAGCACAGATACGCAGTATTTT. Amino acids: CATSPKSSTDTQYF.

This clone was recorded a few times. The chain employs TRBV7-6 and TRBJ1-5; TRBD1 matches at 7 bases. The trim removed 5 bases at V and 5 bases at J, leaving 6 bases unmatched. The CDR3 loop spans 14 amino acids. In germline, CDR1 is SGHVS, CDR2 FNYEAQ. The chain's CDR3 is CASSQGTADQPQHF. CDR3 DNA: TGTGCCAGCAGCCAGGGGACAGCTGATCAGCCCCAGCATTTT.

This chain links TRBV5-1 with TRBJ2-1, with 9 bases lining up with TRBD1. Trimming removed 0 bases from V and 3 bases from J; junction bases left unmatched: 4. This CDR3 has 16 residues. Germline V gene lookup returns CDR1 SGHRS and CDR2 YFSETQ. The CDR3 loop is CASSLGMGQGYNEQFF. CDR3 DNA: TGCGCCAGCAGCTTGGGGATGGGACAGGGCTACAATGAGCAGTTCTTC. Full variable domain (missing parts from reference TRBV5-1 and TRBJ2-1): KAGVTQTPRYLIKTRGQQVTLSCSPISGHRSVSWYQQTPGQGLQFLFEYFSETQRNKGNFPGRFSGRQFSNSRSEMNVSTLELGDSALYLCASSLGMGQGYNEQFFGPGTRLTVL.

This clone was recorded a few times. The chain recombines TRBV6-5 with TRBJ2-4, with 9 bases aligning to TRBD1. The CDR3 is 15 amino acids. Germline V lookup: CDR1 MNHEY, CDR2 SVGAGI. V lost 4 bases and J lost 4; bases outside the gene matches: 5. The CDR3: CASSSPGQGKNIQYF. In nucleotides, the CDR3 is TGTGCCAGCAGTTCCCCAGGACAGGGGAAAAACATTCAGTACTTC.

V gene TRBV6-5 combines with J gene TRBJ1-6; D remains unclear. Trimming removed 5 bases from V and 10 bases from J, with 15 bases in between. This CDR3 contains 14 residues. The germline V gene has CDR1 MNHEY and CDR2 SVGAGI. CDR3 bases: TGTGCCAGCAGTACCCCCGAAGTATGGTCACCCCTCCACTTT. Translating gives CASSTPEVWSPLHF.

The rearrangement joins TRBV5-4 to TRBJ2-2; no reliable D call. CDR1 is SGHNT, CDR2 YYREEE, per germline (reference sequence). V dropped 0 bases and J dropped 5 bases, with 17 bases sitting between them. The CDR3 contains 17 residues. The CDR3 reads CASSLEGARAVTGELFF. The CDR3 DNA sequence: TGTGCCAGCAGCTTGGAGGGTGCTCGGGCTGTAACCGGGGAGCTGTTTTTT. Filled out from reference TRBV5-4 and TRBJ2-2, the complete variable domain reads ETGVTQSPTHLIKTRGQQVTLRCSSQSGHNTVSWYQQALGQGPQFIFQYYREEENGRGNFPPRFSGLQFPNYSSELNVNALELDDSALYLCASSLEGARAVTGELFFGEGSRLTVL.